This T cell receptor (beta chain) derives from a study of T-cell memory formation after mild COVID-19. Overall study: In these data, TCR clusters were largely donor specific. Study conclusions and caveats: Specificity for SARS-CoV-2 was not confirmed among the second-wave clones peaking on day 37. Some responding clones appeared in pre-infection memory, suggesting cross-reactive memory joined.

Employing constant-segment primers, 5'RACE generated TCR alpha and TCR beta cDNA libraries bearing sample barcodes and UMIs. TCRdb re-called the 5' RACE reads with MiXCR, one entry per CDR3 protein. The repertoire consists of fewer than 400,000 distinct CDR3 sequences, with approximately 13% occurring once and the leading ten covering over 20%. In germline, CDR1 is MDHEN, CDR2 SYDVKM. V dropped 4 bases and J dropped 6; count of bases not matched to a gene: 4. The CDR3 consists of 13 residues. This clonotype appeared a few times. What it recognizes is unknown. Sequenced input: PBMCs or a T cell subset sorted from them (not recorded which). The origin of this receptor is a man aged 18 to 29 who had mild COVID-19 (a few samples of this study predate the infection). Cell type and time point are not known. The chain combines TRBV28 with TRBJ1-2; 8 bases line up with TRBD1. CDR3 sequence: CASSSLTGDGYTF. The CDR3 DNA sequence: TGTGCCAGCAGTTCCCTGACAGGGGATGGCTACACCTTC.